This section outlines one TCR beta chain sequence together with its context. Its antigen is not known. This record comes from a study of type 1 regulatory T cells. Study details: This in vitro CD4 product, T-allo10, is enriched for Tr1 cells and alloantigen-specific.

Germline-derived CDR1 and CDR2 are SGDLS and YYNGEE. The CDR3 covers 16 residues. J lost 4 bases, V lost 4 bases, and 9 bases had no gene match. TCRdb fed the reads into MiXCR, producing one record per CDR3 protein. The repertoire holds about 60,000 distinct CDR3 sequences, with 55% to 65% as singletons. The V call is TRBV9, the J call TRBJ2-1; TRBD1 agrees at 9 bases. Sequencing was carried out using cultured non-Tr1 T cells, either the whole culture or a sorted T cell fraction (not recorded which). This TCR was recovered from a human donor in good health. The CDR3 protein is CASSPTGQGGYNEQFF. The CDR3 region has the DNA TGTGCCAGCAGCCCGACGGGACAGGGAGGTTACAATGAGCAGTTCTTC.